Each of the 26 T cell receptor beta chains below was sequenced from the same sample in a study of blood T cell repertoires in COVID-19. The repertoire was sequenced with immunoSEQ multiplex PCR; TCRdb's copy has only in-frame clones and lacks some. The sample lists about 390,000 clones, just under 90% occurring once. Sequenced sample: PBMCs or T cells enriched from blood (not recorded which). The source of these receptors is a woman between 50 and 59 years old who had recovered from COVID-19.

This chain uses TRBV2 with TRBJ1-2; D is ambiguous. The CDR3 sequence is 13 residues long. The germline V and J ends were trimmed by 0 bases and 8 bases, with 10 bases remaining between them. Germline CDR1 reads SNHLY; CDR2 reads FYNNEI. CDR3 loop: CASSEALATGYTF. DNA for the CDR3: TGTGCCAGCAGTGAAGCGCTGGCGACAGGCTACACCTTC.

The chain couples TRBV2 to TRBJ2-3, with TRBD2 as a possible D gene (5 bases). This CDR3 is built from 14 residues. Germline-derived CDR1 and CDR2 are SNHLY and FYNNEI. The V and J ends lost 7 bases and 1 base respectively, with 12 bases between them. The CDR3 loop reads CASNRLAGTDTQYF. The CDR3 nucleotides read TGTGCCAGCAATCGGCTAGCTGGCACAGATACGCAGTATTTT.

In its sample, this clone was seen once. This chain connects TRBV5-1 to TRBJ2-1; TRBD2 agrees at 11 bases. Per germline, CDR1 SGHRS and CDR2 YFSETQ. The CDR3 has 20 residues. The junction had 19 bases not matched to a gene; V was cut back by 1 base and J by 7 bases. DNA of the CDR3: TGCGCCAGCAGCTTGCTGGTTAGCGGGGGGGCCGACGTGAGAGCAAATGAGCAGTTCTTC. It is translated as CASSLLVSGGADVRANEQFF.

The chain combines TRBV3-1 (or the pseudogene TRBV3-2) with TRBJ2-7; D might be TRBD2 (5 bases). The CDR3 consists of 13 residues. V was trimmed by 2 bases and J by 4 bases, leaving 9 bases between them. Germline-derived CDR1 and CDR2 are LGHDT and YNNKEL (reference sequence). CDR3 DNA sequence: TGTGCCAGCAGCCAACAAGGACTTTACGAGCAGTACTTC. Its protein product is CASSQQGLYEQYF.

For the CDR3, the DNA is TGTGCCAGCTCACCAGCAAAACAGAAAAAAATCTCCTACAATGAGCAGTTCTTC. This translates into CASSPAKQKKISYNEQFF. J is TRBJ2-1 and V is TRBV18; D gene unclear. Trimming removed 2 bases from V and 0 bases from J, with 17 bases in between. Germline loops: CDR1 KGHSH, CDR2 LQKENI. The CDR3 extends over 18 amino acids.

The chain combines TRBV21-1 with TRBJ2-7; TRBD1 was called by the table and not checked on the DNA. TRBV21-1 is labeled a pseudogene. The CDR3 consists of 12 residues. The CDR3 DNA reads TGTGCCAGCAGGACAGGGGACTACGAGCAGTACTTC. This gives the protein CASRTGDYEQYF.

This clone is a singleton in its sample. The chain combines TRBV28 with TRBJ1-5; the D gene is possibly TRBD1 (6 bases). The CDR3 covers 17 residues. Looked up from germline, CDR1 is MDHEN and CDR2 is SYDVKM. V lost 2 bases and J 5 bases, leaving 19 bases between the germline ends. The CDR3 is CASSLPLMGGPDQPQHF. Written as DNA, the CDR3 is TGTGCCAGCAGTTTACCACTTATGGGGGGGCCAGATCAGCCCCAGCATTTT. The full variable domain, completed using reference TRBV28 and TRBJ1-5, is DVKVTQSSRYLVKRTGEKVFLECVQDMDHENMFWYRQDPGLGLRLIYFSYDVKMKEKGDIPEGYSVSREKKERFSLILESASTNQTSMYLCASSLPLMGGPDQPQHFGDGTRLSIL.

As DNA, the CDR3 is TGCGCCAGCAGCTCTGTAGCGGGGGGTTTAGATACGCAGTATTTT. Translated, it gives CASSSVAGGLDTQYF. The rearrangement links TRBV5-1 to TRBJ2-3; the match to TRBD2 covers 10 bases. The CDR3 has 15 residues. V was clipped by 3 bases and J by 5 bases; unmatched bases: 6. The germline CDR1 and CDR2 sequences are SGHRS and YFSETQ.

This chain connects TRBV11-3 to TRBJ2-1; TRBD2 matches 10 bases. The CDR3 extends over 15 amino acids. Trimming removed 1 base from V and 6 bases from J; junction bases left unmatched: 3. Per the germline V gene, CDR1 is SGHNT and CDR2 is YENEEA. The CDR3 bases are TGTGCCAGCAGCTTAGTAGCGGGGGGCCCCAATGAGCAGTTCTTC. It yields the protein CASSLVAGGPNEQFF.

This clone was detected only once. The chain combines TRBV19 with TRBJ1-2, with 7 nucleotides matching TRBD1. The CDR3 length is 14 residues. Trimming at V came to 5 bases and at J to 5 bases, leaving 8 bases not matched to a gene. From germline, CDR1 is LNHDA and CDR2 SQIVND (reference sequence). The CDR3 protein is CASSAQGISYGYTF. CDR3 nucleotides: TGTGCCAGTAGTGCACAGGGGATCTCATATGGCTACACCTTC.

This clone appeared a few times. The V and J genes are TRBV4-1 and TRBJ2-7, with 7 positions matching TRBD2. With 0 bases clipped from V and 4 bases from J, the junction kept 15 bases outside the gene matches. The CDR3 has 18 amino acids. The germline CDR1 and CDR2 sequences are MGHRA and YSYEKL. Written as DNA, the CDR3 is TGCGCCAGCAGCCAAGAGCTGGGGAGCGGGGACCTATTTTACGAGCAGTACTTC. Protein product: CASSQELGSGDLFYEQYF.

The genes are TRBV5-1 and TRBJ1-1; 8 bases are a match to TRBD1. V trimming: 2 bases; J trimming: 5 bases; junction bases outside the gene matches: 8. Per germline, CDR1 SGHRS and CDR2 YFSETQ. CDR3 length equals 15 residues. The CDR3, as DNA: TGCGCCAGCAGCTTCGGGACAGGTGGGGCTACTGAAGCTTTCTTT. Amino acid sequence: CASSFGTGGATEAFF.

CDR3 loop: CASSGLVTGTYGYTF. In DNA form, the CDR3 reads TGTGCCAGCAGTGGTTTGGTGACAGGCACCTATGGCTACACCTTC. This rearrangement joins TRBV25-1 to TRBJ1-2, with a weak D call TRBD1 (6 bases). This CDR3 is built from 15 residues. Looked up from germline, CDR1 is MGHDK and CDR2 is SYGVNS. V was pared by 4 bases and J by 4 bases, with 16 bases between.

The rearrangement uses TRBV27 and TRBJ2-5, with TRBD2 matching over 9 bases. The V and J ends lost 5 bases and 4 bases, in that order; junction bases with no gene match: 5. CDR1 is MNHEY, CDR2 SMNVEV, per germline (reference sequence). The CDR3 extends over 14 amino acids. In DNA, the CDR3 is TGTGCCAGCAGTAAATGGACTAGCGTAGAGACCCAGTACTTC. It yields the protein CASSKWTSVETQYF.

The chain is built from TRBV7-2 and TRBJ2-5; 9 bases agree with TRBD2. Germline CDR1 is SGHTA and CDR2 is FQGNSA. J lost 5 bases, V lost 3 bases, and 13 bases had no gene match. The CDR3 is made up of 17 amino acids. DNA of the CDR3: TGTGCCAGCAGCTTCCTGATAAGTAGCGGGGGCTTGGAGACCCAGTACTTC. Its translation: CASSFLISSGGLETQYF.

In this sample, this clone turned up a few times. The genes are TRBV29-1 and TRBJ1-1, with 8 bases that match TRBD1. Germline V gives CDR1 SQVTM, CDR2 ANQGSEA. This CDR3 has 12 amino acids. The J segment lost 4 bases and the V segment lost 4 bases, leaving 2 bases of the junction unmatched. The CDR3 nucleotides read TGCAGCGTTGGGACAGGGATCACTGAAGCTTTCTTT. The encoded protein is CSVGTGITEAFF.

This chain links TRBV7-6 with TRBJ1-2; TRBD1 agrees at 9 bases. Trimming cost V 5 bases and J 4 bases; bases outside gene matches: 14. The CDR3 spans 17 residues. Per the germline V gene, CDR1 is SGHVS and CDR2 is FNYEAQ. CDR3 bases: TGTGCCAGCAGCCCCGGGACAGGGACCGCCCTCAGCTATGGCTACACCTTC. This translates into CASSPGTGTALSYGYTF.

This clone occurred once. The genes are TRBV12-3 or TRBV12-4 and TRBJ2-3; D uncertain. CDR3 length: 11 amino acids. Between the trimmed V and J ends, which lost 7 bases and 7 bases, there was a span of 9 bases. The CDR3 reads CASIWANTQYF. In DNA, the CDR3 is TGTGCCAGCATCTGGGCAAATACGCAGTATTTT.

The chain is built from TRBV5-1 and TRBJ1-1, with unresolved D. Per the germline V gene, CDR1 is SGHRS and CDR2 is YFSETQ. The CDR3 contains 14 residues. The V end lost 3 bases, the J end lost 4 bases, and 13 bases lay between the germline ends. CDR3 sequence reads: CASSSSQVGTEAFF. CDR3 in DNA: TGCGCCAGCAGCTCGTCCCAGGTAGGCACTGAAGCTTTCTTT.

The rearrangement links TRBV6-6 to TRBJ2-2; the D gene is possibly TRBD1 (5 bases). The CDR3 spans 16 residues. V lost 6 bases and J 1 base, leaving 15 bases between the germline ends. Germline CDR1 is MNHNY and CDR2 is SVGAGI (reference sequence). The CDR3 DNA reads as TGTGCCAGCAGGGACCCTGGGGCAGGGAACACCGGGGAGCTGTTTTTT. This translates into CASRDPGAGNTGELFF.

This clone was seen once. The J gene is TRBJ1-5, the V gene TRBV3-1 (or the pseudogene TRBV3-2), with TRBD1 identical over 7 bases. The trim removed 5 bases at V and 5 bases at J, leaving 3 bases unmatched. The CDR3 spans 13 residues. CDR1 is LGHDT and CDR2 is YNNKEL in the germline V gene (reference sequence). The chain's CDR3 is CASSYGQDQPQHF. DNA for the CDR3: TGTGCCAGCAGCTATGGACAGGATCAGCCCCAGCATTTT.

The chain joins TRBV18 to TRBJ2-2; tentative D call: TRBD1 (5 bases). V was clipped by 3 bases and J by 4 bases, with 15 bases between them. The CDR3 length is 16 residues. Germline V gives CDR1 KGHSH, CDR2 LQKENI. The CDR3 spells CASSPDTIVATGELFF. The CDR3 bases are TGTGCCAGCTCACCGGACACCATTGTGGCCACCGGGGAGCTGTTTTTT. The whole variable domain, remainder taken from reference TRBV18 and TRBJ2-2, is NAGVMQNPRHLVRRRGQEARLRCSPMKGHSHVYWYRQLPEEGLKFMVYLQKENIIDESGMPKERFSAEFPKEGPSILRIQQVVRGDSAAYFCASSPDTIVATGELFFGEGSRLTVL.

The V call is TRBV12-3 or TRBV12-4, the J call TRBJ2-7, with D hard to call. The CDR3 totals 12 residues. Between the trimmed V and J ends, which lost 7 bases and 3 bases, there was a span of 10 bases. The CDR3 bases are TGTGCCAGCAAGGCAGGAAACTACGAGCAGTACTTC. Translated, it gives CASKAGNYEQYF.

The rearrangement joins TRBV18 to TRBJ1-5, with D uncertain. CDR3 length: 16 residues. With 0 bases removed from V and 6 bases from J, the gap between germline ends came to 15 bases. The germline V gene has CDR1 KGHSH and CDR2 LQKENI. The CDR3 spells CASSPPGVWGSQPQHF. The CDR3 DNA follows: TGTGCCAGCTCACCACCGGGAGTGTGGGGTAGTCAGCCCCAGCATTTT.

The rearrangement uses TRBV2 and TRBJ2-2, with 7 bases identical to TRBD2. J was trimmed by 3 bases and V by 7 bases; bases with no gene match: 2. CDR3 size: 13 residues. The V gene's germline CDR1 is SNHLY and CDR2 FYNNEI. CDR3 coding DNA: TGTGCCAGCACGGGGGGAGACACCGGGGAGCTGTTTTTT. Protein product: CASTGGDTGELFF.

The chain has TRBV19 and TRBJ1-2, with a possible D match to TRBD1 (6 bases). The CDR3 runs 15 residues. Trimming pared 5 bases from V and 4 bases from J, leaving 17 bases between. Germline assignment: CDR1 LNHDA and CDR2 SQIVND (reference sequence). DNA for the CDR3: TGTGCCAGTAGTCTCGGGACAACGGACGGCTATGGCTACACCTTC. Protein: CASSLGTTDGYGYTF.